A single sample is the source of the 27 T cell receptor beta chains below, sequenced in a study of blood T cell repertoires in COVID-19. Profiled with immunoSEQ multiplex PCR; TCRdb holds only in-frame clones, not every one. Of over 130,000 clones in the sample, more than 60% were seen once. Material for sequencing was peripheral blood. These TCRs come from a woman aged 45-60 years with active or convalescent COVID-19.

A word on this clone: One end of the junction does not line up with germline, which may come from a read error. The chain employs TRBV6-6 and TRBJ1-2; D is unresolved. This CDR3 is built from 11 residues. Germline lookup yields CDR1 MNHNY and CDR2 SVGAGI (reference sequence). The CDR3 loop is CASSYREGLAF. The DNA for the CDR3 is TGTGCCAGCAGTTATCGCGAGGGCCTCGCCTTC.

This clone came up once. The V gene is TRBV2, the J gene TRBJ2-7; TRBD1 matches at 8 bases. The CDR3 has 15 residues. V lost 1 base, J lost 2 bases, and 4 bases stayed unmatched. CDR1 is SNHLY and CDR2 is FYNNEI in the germline V gene. CDR3 protein: CASSEGSGGPYEQYF. In DNA form, the CDR3 reads TGTGCCAGCAGTGAAGGGTCAGGGGGCCCCTACGAGCAGTACTTC.

The count of this clone is one. This sequence joins TRBV9 and TRBJ1-2; 8 bases fit TRBD1. With 4 bases clipped from V and 6 bases from J, the junction kept 8 bases outside the gene matches. Germline assignment: CDR1 SGDLS and CDR2 YYNGEE. The CDR3 consists of 14 residues. In nucleotides, the CDR3 is TGTGCCAGCAGCCCAGGGGGCGTAGGAAATGGCTACACCTTC. It is translated as CASSPGGVGNGYTF.

There are many counts of this clone. The chain has TRBV7-2 and TRBJ2-1; 14 bases are shared with TRBD2. Germline CDR1 reads SGHTA; CDR2 reads FQGNSA. The CDR3 is 18 residues long. The V and J ends lost 1 base and 3 bases, in that order; junction bases with no gene match: 5. The CDR3 reads CASSLEGTSGRYYNEQFF. In nucleotides, the CDR3 is TGTGCCAGCAGCTTAGAAGGGACTAGCGGGAGATACTACAATGAGCAGTTCTTC.

This clone was observed a few times. The rearrangement joins TRBV7-6 to TRBJ2-7; perhaps TRBD2 as D (5 bases). V dropped 1 base and J dropped 3 bases, with 13 bases sitting between them. The germline V gene encodes CDR1 SGHVS and CDR2 FNYEAQ. This CDR3 region has 15 residues. The CDR3 nucleotides read TGTGCCAGCAGCTTAGGTCCGGGGAGTCGCTACGAGCAGTACTTC. This encodes CASSLGPGSRYEQYF.

The rearrangement joins TRBV19 to TRBJ1-2; D not resolved. Germline CDR1 is LNHDA and CDR2 is SQIVND (reference sequence). CDR3 length equals 13 residues. The V and J ends lost 6 bases and 4 bases respectively, with 12 bases between them. The DNA for the CDR3 is TGTGCCAGTAGCGTCCGATCCGGCTATGGCTACACCTTC. As protein: CASSVRSGYGYTF.

The V gene is TRBV28, the J gene TRBJ1-1; tentatively, D is TRBD1 (6 bases). CDR3 length equals 13 residues. The germline gives CDR1 MDHEN, CDR2 SYDVKM. The V end lost 1 base, the J end lost 8 bases, and 11 bases lay between the germline ends. The chain's CDR3 is CASSLSGGAEAFF. CDR3 coding DNA: TGTGCCAGCAGTTTATCGGGGGGCGCGGAAGCTTTCTTT.

This chain uses TRBV2 with TRBJ1-5; D ambiguous. Trimming took 7 bases from V and 7 from J, leaving 11 bases between them. Germline V lookup: CDR1 SNHLY, CDR2 FYNNEI. The CDR3 is 12 residues long. CDR3 DNA sequence: TGTGCCAGCACAGGAAACGACCAGCCCCAGCATTTT. This translates into CASTGNDQPQHF.

The chain couples TRBV19 to TRBJ1-1; D unclear. The CDR3 consists of 15 residues. V was clipped by 0 bases and J by 4 bases, with 12 bases between them. Germline V gives CDR1 LNHDA, CDR2 SQIVND (reference sequence). The CDR3 nucleotides read TGTGCCAGTAGTATAGATCGGGTCCTGGGCACTGAAGCTTTCTTT. Residues: CASSIDRVLGTEAFF.

This rearrangement joins TRBV10-3 to TRBJ2-3, with TRBD2 matching over 13 bases. Germline CDR1 and CDR2: ENHRY and SYGVKD. The CDR3 runs 17 residues. The trim removed 3 bases at V and 5 bases at J, leaving 8 bases unmatched. The CDR3 here is CAISDRGLAGPGDTQYF. CDR3 bases: TGTGCCATCAGTGACCGGGGACTAGCGGGACCGGGAGATACGCAGTATTTT.

This rearrangement joins TRBV29-1 to TRBJ1-2; 10 bases map to TRBD1. Unmatched junction bases numbered 14, after V lost 3 bases and J lost 4 bases. Germline lookup yields CDR1 SQVTM and CDR2 ANQGSEA. The CDR3 is 17 residues long. As DNA, the CDR3 is TGCAGCGTTGACTTACGACAGGGGGCACGCAGCGGCTATGGCTACACCTTC. This gives the protein CSVDLRQGARSGYGYTF.

This clone was found many times. The V call is TRBV12-3 or TRBV12-4, the J call TRBJ2-1, with a tentative D call TRBD1 (6 bases). The CDR3 loop spans 13 amino acids. Deletions cut 3 bases from V and 8 bases from J, with 11 bases between. The CDR3 region is CASSLGQGHEQFF. CDR3 nucleotide sequence: TGTGCCAGCAGTTTGGGCCAGGGGCATGAGCAGTTCTTC.

The chain joins TRBV27 to TRBJ2-7; TRBD2 aligns across 13 bases. Germline lookup yields CDR1 MNHEY and CDR2 SMNVEV (reference sequence). Trimming cost V 5 bases and J 2 bases; bases outside gene matches: 9. There are 17 residues in the CDR3. The DNA for the CDR3 is TGTGCCAGCAGTCAACTAGCGGGAGGGGGTAGGGCCTACGAGCAGTACTTC. This encodes CASSQLAGGGRAYEQYF.

The V call is TRBV14, the J call TRBJ2-3, with 9 bases fitting TRBD1. Germline V lookup: CDR1 SGHDN, CDR2 FVKESK. V dropped 8 bases and J dropped 4; count of bases not matched to a gene: 13. The CDR3 has 16 amino acids. CDR3 coding DNA: TGTGCCAGCCGACAAGAGGGACAGGGTAGCGCAGATACGCAGTATTTT. Residues: CASRQEGQGSADTQYF.

V is TRBV6-2 or TRBV6-3 and J is TRBJ2-3; no clear D. Trimming took 2 bases from V and 3 from J, leaving 6 bases between them. From germline, CDR1 is MNHEY and CDR2 SVGEGT. The CDR3 covers 13 residues. The CDR3: CASSYLGTDTQYF. Here the CDR3 DNA reads TGTGCCAGCAGTTACCTAGGTACAGATACGCAGTATTTT.

This chain connects TRBV28 to TRBJ2-1; 7 positions match TRBD2. The CDR3 consists of 15 residues. Germline assignment: CDR1 MDHEN and CDR2 SYDVKM. The junction had 8 bases not matched to a gene; V was cut back by 8 bases and J by 1 base. CDR3 loop: CASLAASGSYNEQFF. Here the CDR3 DNA reads TGTGCCAGCCTCGCGGCTAGCGGTTCCTACAATGAGCAGTTCTTC.

In this sample, this clone turned up once. The chain links TRBV28 to TRBJ2-2; D ambiguous. This CDR3 is 12 amino acids long. From germline, CDR1 is MDHEN and CDR2 SYDVKM. V shed 6 bases and J shed 4 bases, with 6 bases lying between them. Here the CDR3 reads CASSFVTGELFF. Written as DNA, the CDR3 is TGTGCCAGCAGCTTCGTCACCGGGGAGCTGTTTTTT.

Of note for this clone: Other DNA sequences in this specimen translate into the identical CDR3. The V gene is TRBV7-2, the J gene TRBJ1-1, with a possible D match to TRBD1 (5 bases). The V and J ends lost 2 bases and 1 base respectively, with 14 bases between them. Germline-derived CDR1 and CDR2 are SGHTA and FQGNSA. This CDR3 has 16 amino acids. CDR3 nucleotides: TGTGCCAGCAGCTTACAGGGCCCGCAAGGGAACACTGAAGCTTTCTTT. It encodes CASSLQGPQGNTEAFF.

The chain combines TRBV5-1 with TRBJ2-2, with D perhaps matching TRBD1 (7 bases). CDR1 and CDR2 from the germline V gene are SGHRS and YFSETQ. The CDR3 runs 17 residues. V was clipped by 0 bases and J by 4 bases, with 16 bases between them. The CDR3, as DNA: TGCGCCAGCAGCTTGGCCGTGGCAGGGGGGATCACCGGGGAGCTGTTTTTT. This gives the protein CASSLAVAGGITGELFF.

This clone was counted a single time. The chain uses TRBV3-1 (or the pseudogene TRBV3-2) and TRBJ1-6, with a possible D match to TRBD1 (6 bases). V was cut by 2 bases and J by 7 bases, with 9 bases left in between. Germline V CDR1 and CDR2: LGHDT, YNNKEL (reference sequence). The CDR3 spans 14 residues. The CDR3 DNA reads as TGTGCCAGCAGCCAATTCCAGGGGAATTCACCCCTCCACTTT. This codes for CASSQFQGNSPLHF.

J is TRBJ2-5 and V is TRBV5-6; 7 positions match TRBD1. CDR3 length: 15 residues. CDR1 and CDR2 (germline): SGHDT, YYEEEE. V lost 1 base, J lost 1 base, and 4 bases stayed unmatched. CDR3 sequence: CASSLFGTVQETQYF. In DNA form, the CDR3 reads TGTGCCAGCAGCTTGTTCGGGACAGTCCAAGAGACCCAGTACTTC.

The rearrangement joins TRBV30 to TRBJ1-2, with 9 bases lining up with TRBD1. V lost 0 bases to trimming and J lost 8 bases; unmatched junction nucleotides: 7. Per germline, CDR1 GTSNPN and CDR2 SVGIG (reference sequence). CDR3 length: 14 residues. The DNA for the CDR3 is TGTGCCTGGAGTGTTTACAGGGGGCTAGGGGGCTACACCTTC. It translates to CAWSVYRGLGGYTF.

This clone showed up just a few times. The V and J genes are TRBV24-1 and TRBJ2-1; D gene uncertain. Trimming took off 6 bases at V and 3 bases at J, with 14 bases between the two ends. Per the germline V gene, CDR1 is KGHDR and CDR2 is SFDVKD. The CDR3 covers 15 residues. CDR3 coding DNA: TGTGCCACCAGTACCCCGGTTGCTAACTACAATGAGCAGTTCTTC. Its protein product is CATSTPVANYNEQFF.

In this sample, this clone turned up a few times. This sequence joins TRBV19 and TRBJ2-7; TRBD1 might be the D (6 bases). The CDR3 is 11 residues long. CDR1 and CDR2 (germline): LNHDA, SQIVND (reference sequence). For the CDR3, the DNA is TGTGCAGGGGGAGCGATCTACGAGCAGTACTTC. It codes for CAGGAIYEQYF. Using reference TRBV19 and TRBJ2-7 for the parts outside the CDR3, the full variable domain is DGGITQSPKYLFRKEGQNVTLSCEQNLNHDAMYWYRQDPGQGLRLIYYSQIVNDFQKGDIAEGYSVSREKKESFPLTVTSAQKNPTAFYLCAGGAIYEQYFGPGTRLTVT.

As concerns this clone: One end of the junction does not line up with germline, which may come from a read error. V and J are TRBV12-5 and TRBJ2-1, with 13 bases fitting TRBD2. Germline values: CDR1 LGHNT, CDR2 FRNRAP. This CDR3 has 15 residues. The CDR3 is CASGSRGLAGDSTVF. CDR3 in DNA: TGTGCTAGTGGTTCCCGAGGACTAGCGGGAGACTCTACGGTCTTC.

This chain joins TRBV7-9 and TRBJ1-5; TRBD1 might be the D (6 bases). CDR3 length: 13 amino acids. CDR1 is SEHNR, CDR2 FQNEAQ, per germline (reference sequence). The V gene lost 2 bases and the J gene lost 7 bases, with 9 bases spanning the gap. As DNA, the CDR3 is TGTGCCAGCAGCTTAACCCAGGGGCAGCCCCAGCATTTT. Its protein is CASSLTQGQPQHF.

This clone was counted between two and nine times. V usage is TRBV21-1 and J usage is TRBJ1-1; the table gives TRBD1 as D, unverified against the DNA. TRBV21-1 is a documented pseudogene. CDR3 length: 15 residues. The CDR3: CASSKAAGGHPEAFF. The CDR3 DNA follows: TGTGCCAGCAGCAAAGCGGCAGGGGGCCACCCGGAAGCTTTCTTT.